This is a list of T cell receptor beta chains from one sample in a study of OX40 agonist ivuxolimab in advanced cancers. Sequencing was performed with immunoSEQ multiplex PCR; in TCRdb, only in-frame clones are kept and a portion is missing. The sample shows tens of thousands of clones, less than 95% of them seen only once. Here the sequenced sample was CD4+ or CD8+ T cells sorted from blood, taken in a trial of the OX40 agonist ivuxolimab. The source of these receptors is an adult with an advanced solid tumor such as melanoma, head and neck, liver or kidney cancer. CDR3s include the opening cysteine and the closing phenylalanine or tryptophan. D genes are given only for firm matches. The size entry is marked missing in some rows and otherwise reads once, few, many or a size class.

TRBV4-1	15	NA	TRBD2	TRBJ2-7	TGCGCCAGCAGCCAAGTACTAGCGAACGGCTACGAGCAGTACTTC	CASSQVLANGYEQYF
TRBV4-1	14	NA	TRBD1	TRBJ1-2	TGCGCCAGCAGCCAAGACACAGGGGCGAATGGCTACACCTTC	CASSQDTGANGYTF
TRBV6-1	15	NA	NA	TRBJ2-5	TGTGCCAGCAGTGAAGTGGGAGGTATACAAGAGACCCAGTACTTC	CASSEVGGIQETQYF
TRBV27	16	NA	NA	TRBJ1-2	TGTGCCAGCAGTTTATCCATACAGTCCCTGGGCTATGGCTACACCTTC	CASSLSIQSLGYGYTF
TRBV5-6	14	NA	TRBD1	TRBJ2-7	TGTGCCAGCAGCTTGCCGGGACAGGGGGACGAGCAGTACTTC	CASSLPGQGDEQYF
TRBV19	17	NA	TRBD1	TRBJ1-5	TGTGCCAGTTCCTACCCCTACAGGGGCGGTGGCAATCAGCCCCAGCATTTT	CASSYPYRGGGNQPQHF
TRBV6-4	15	NA	TRBD2	TRBJ2-3	TGTGCCAGCAGTGCCCTAGCGGGAGGCACAGATACGCAGTATTTT	CASSALAGGTDTQYF
TRBV6-5	16	NA	TRBD2	TRBJ2-1	TGTGCCAGCAGTTACTCGATAGCGGGAGCGATCGCTGAGCAGTTCTTC	CASSYSIAGAIAEQFF
TRBV15	15	NA	NA	TRBJ2-5	TGTGCCACCAGCCCGGTCCGGGGAGGTATGGAGACCCAGTACTTC	CATSPVRGGMETQYF
TRBV6-6	12	NA	NA	TRBJ2-1	TGTGCCAGCAGTTACGTGGCTACTGAGCAGTTCTTC	CASSYVATEQFF
TRBV14	16	once	TRBD2	TRBJ2-1	TGTGCCAGCAGCCAGGGTATAGCGGGAGAGTACAATGAGCAGTTCTTC	CASSQGIAGEYNEQFF
TRBV19	14	few	NA	TRBJ1-2	TGTGCCAGCAGTCCCCCGAGGTGGATTTATGGCTACACCTTC	CASSPPRWIYGYTF
TRBV30	13	NA	NA	TRBJ1-1	TGTGCCTACGACGGAGCCTTGCCCACTGAAGCTTTCTTT	CAYDGALPTEAFF
TRBV16	15	NA	NA	TRBJ1-5	TGTGCCAGCAGCCAATCGACGCCGGTGAATCAGCCCCAGCATTTT	CASSQSTPVNQPQHF
TRBV19	15	NA	NA	TRBJ2-1	TGTGCCAGTAGTATAGAGACCACAGGCTACAATGAGCAGTTCTTC	CASSIETTGYNEQFF
TRBV29-1	13	NA	NA	TRBJ2-7	TGCAGCGTTGAAGGTGGGGTATCCTACGAGCAGTACTTC	CSVEGGVSYEQYF
TRBV11-2	17	NA	TRBD2	TRBJ2-1	TGTGCCAGCAGCTTACTAGAGGGGACTAGAGAGTACAATGAGCAGTTCTTC	CASSLLEGTREYNEQFF
TRBV30	13	NA	NA	TRBJ2-2	TGTGCCTGGAGTCACGGATACCACGGGGAGCTGTTTTTT	CAWSHGYHGELFF
TRBV5-6	15	NA	TRBD1	TRBJ2-7	TGTGCCAGCAGCTTCGAGACAGGGGGGATCCACGAGCAGTACTTC	CASSFETGGIHEQYF
TRBV19	13	NA	NA	TRBJ1-1	TGTGCCAGTAGTACCACCGGGACCTTCGAAGCTTTCTTT	CASSTTGTFEAFF
TRBV7-9	14	NA	NA	TRBJ2-6	TGTGCCAGCAGCACCCTGTGGGGGGCCAACGTCCTGACTTTC	CASSTLWGANVLTF
TRBV7-8	14	NA	TRBD2	TRBJ2-7	TGTGCCAGCAGCCCAGGGACTACCCCCTACGAGCAGTACTTC	CASSPGTTPYEQYF
TRBV15	15	NA	NA	TRBJ1-1	TGTGCCACCAGCAGAGTTCGGGATGTGAACACTGAAGCTTTCTTT	CATSRVRDVNTEAFF
TRBV28	14	NA	TRBD1	TRBJ2-7	TGTGCCAGCAGATGGACAGGGGAGACCTACGAGCAGTACTTC	CASRWTGETYEQYF
TRBV7-2	11	NA	NA	TRBJ2-2	TGTGCCAGCAGCTTACCCGGGGAGCTGTTTTTT	CASSLPGELFF
TRBV29-1	13	NA	NA	TRBJ2-1	TGCAGCGCGGGGAGCAGCTCCTACAATGAGCAGTTCTTC	CSAGSSSYNEQFF
TRBV4-1	15	NA	NA	TRBJ2-2	TGCGCCAGCAGCCACCTTTCAAGCGGCACCGGGGAGCTGTTTTTT	CASSHLSSGTGELFF
TRBV29-1	13	once	NA	TRBJ2-7	TGCAGCGTTGATGCAGGGAATGGCTACGAGCAGTACTTC	CSVDAGNGYEQYF
TRBV5-6	18	NA	NA	TRBJ2-5	TGTGCCAGCAGCTTGGATTCGGGGAGGAGGGCCTACCAAGAGACCCAGTACTTC	CASSLDSGRRAYQETQYF
TRBV19	13	NA	NA	TRBJ2-7	TGTGCCAGTAGTATTAGGGTCTCCTACGAGCAGTACTTC	CASSIRVSYEQYF
TRBV10-1	13	NA	NA	TRBJ2-1	TGCGCCAGCAGTCTAGCCCGGGTGTCTGAGCAGTTCTTC	CASSLARVSEQFF
TRBV7-8	15	NA	TRBD1	TRBJ1-1	TGTGCCAGCAGCTCAACGACGGGACAGCCTTATGAAGCTTTCTTT	CASSSTTGQPYEAFF
TRBV19	13	NA	NA	TRBJ2-5	TGTGCCAGTAGTAGCGCGAACGAAGAGACCCAGTACTTC	CASSSANEETQYF
TRBV5-1	13	once	NA	TRBJ1-1	TGCGCCAGCAGCGTGACAGGGAACACTGAAGCTTTCTTT	CASSVTGNTEAFF
TRBV11-2	18	NA	TRBD2	TRBJ2-2	TGTGCCAGCAGCCGTGGGAGCGGGAGTTTAGTGAGGACCGGGGAGCTGTTTTTT	CASSRGSGSLVRTGELFF
TRBV11-2	11	NA	NA	TRBJ1-1	TGTGCCAGCAGCCAGGCAGGGGCAGCTTTCTTT	CASSQAGAAFF
TRBV29-1	14	once	NA	TRBJ2-7	TGCAGCGTGGGTTTCGGGCAGTCCACCTACGAGCAGTACTTC	CSVGFGQSTYEQYF
TRBV7-8	13	NA	NA	TRBJ2-2	TGTGCCAGCAGCTTAGTCCCTACCGGGGAGCTGTTTTTT	CASSLVPTGELFF
TRBV5-1	14	once	NA	TRBJ2-5	TGCGCCAGCAGCTTGTACATTAGGGGAGAGACCCAGTACTTC	CASSLYIRGETQYF
TRBV27	8	NA	NA	TRBJ2-7	TGTGCCGTCTACGAGCAGTACTTC	CAVYEQYF
TRBV29-1	15	NA	NA	TRBJ2-3	TGCAGCGTCATCGACAGGCCCTTTAGCACAGATACGCAGTATTTT	CSVIDRPFSTDTQYF
TRBV4-3	18	NA	NA	TRBJ2-7	TGCGCCAGCAGCCTCGAACGCGTCAGGCTACTGAGCTCCTACGAGCAGTACTTC	CASSLERVRLLSSYEQYF
TRBV19	13	NA	NA	TRBJ2-5	TGTGCCAGTAGTATTCACTGGCGGGAGACCCAGTACTTC	CASSIHWRETQYF
TRBV15	15	NA	TRBD1	TRBJ2-3	TGTGCCACCAGCCTTGGGACAGTCAGCACGGATACGCAGTATTTT	CATSLGTVSTDTQYF
TRBV28	14	once	TRBD2	TRBJ2-7	TGTGCCAGTGGGGGAGGCGGGAGTTCCTACGAGCAGTACTTC	CASGGGGSSYEQYF
TRBV28	13	once	NA	TRBJ1-1	TGTGCCAGCACGCAGCGGGGGAACACTGAAGCTTTCTTT	CASTQRGNTEAFF
TRBV19	16	NA	NA	TRBJ2-7	TGTGCCAGTAGTATAGATCTTCAGCAGCCCTCCTACGAGCAGTACTTC	CASSIDLQQPSYEQYF
TRBV5-4	15	NA	NA	TRBJ2-1	TGTGCCAGCAGCTTGACAGGGTCGGCATACAATGAGCAGTTCTTC	CASSLTGSAYNEQFF
TRBV9	14	NA	NA	TRBJ1-4	TGTGCCAGCAGCGCCACAGGGATGCGAGAAAAACTGTTTTTT	CASSATGMREKLFF
TRBV4-1	15	NA	NA	TRBJ1-6	TGCGCCAGCAGCCAAGGTTCGGGATATAATTCACCCCTCCACTTT	CASSQGSGYNSPLHF
TRBV7-8	14	NA	NA	TRBJ1-5	TGTGCCAGCAGTAAGGGGGGGGGCAATCAGCCCCAGCATTTT	CASSKGGGNQPQHF
TRBV5-4	18	NA	TRBD2	TRBJ2-7	TGTGCCAGCAGCTTGGTCTTCCCTAGCGGGAGTGTGTCCTACGAGCAGTACTTC	CASSLVFPSGSVSYEQYF
TRBV6-6	15	NA	NA	TRBJ2-1	TGTGCCAGCAGCCTCCGGGACGGTCCCCCAGCTGAGCAGTTCTTC	CASSLRDGPPAEQFF
TRBV5-1	15	NA	NA	TRBJ2-7	TGCGCCAGCAGCTTGGTCCAGGGGAGCTCCTACGAGCAGTACTTC	CASSLVQGSSYEQYF